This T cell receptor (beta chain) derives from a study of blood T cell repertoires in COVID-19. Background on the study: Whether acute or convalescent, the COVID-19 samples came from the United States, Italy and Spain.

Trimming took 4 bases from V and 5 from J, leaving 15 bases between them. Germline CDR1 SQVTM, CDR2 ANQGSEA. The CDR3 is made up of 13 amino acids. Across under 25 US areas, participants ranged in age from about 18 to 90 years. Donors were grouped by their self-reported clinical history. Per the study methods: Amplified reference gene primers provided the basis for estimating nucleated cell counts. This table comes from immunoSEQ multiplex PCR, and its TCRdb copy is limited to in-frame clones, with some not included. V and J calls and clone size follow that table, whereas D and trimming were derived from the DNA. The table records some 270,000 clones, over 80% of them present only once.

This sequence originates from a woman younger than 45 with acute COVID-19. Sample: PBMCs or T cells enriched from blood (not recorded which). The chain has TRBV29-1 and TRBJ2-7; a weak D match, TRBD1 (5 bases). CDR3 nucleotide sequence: TGCAGCGTTGTCCTCCAGGGAATCCACGAGCAGTACTTC. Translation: CSVVLQGIHEQYF.